This is a list of T cell receptor beta chains from one sample in a study of Tregs in tolerant kidney transplant recipients. Only in-frame clones appear in the TCRdb table, and some are missing; sequencing was by immunoSEQ multiplex PCR. The sample carries roughly 68,000 clones, around 84% recorded once. Sequencing was carried out using CD4+ T cells from blood. These receptors originate from a human donor in good health. Each CDR3 is given with its conserved first and last residue. The D gene is left open where the match is weak. Some rows mark clone size as missing; the rest say once, few, many or name a class of expanded clone.

d_call,v_call,j_call,clone_size,cdr3_aa,cdr3_nt
.,TRBV5-1,TRBJ1-4,once,CASSPGTANEKLFF,TGCGCCAGCAGTCCTGGGACGGCTAATGAAAAACTGTTTTTT
TRBD2,TRBV11-3,TRBJ2-3,once,CASSPRTSGSTDTQYF,TGTGCCAGCAGCCCCCGGACTAGCGGGAGTACAGATACGCAGTATTTT
.,TRBV7-2,TRBJ1-2,.,CASRRRDYGYTF,TGTGCCAGCAGACGACGGGACTATGGCTACACCTTC
TRBD2,TRBV11-2,TRBJ2-1,.,CASSIYNLAGPYNEQFF,TGTGCCAGCAGCATATACAACCTAGCGGGACCCTACAATGAGCAGTTCTTC
.,TRBV11-3,TRBJ2-2,.,CASSRTFEDGELFF,TGTGCCAGCAGCCGGACTTTTGAGGACGGGGAGCTGTTTTTT
TRBD2,TRBV4-1,TRBJ2-3,.,CASSQGLATDTQYF,TGCGCCAGCAGCCAGGGACTAGCCACAGATACGCAGTATTTT
.,TRBV25-1,TRBJ2-3,.,CASSDWARLQYF,TGTGCCAGCAGTGACTGGGCCAGGTTGCAGTATTTT
TRBD2,TRBV2,TRBJ2-5,.,CASSAASGGFGETQYF,TGTGCCAGCAGTGCCGCTAGCGGGGGGTTCGGGGAGACCCAGTACTTC
.,TRBV7-9,TRBJ1-1,.,CASSFWGTEAFF,TGTGCCAGCAGCTTTTGGGGGACTGAAGCTTTCTTT
TRBD2,TRBV11-2,TRBJ2-1,.,CASTLTGGLSYNEQFF,TGTGCCAGCACCTTAACGGGGGGGCTTTCCTACAATGAGCAGTTCTTC
.,TRBV28,TRBJ1-5,once,CASSFPGPSNQPQHF,TGTGCCAGCAGTTTCCCGGGACCGAGCAATCAGCCCCAGCATTTT
.,TRBV27,TRBJ1-2,many,CASSFEGTRGYTF,TGTGCCAGCAGTTTTGAGGGGACTAGGGGCTACACCTTC
.,TRBV9,TRBJ1-2,.,CAGSVARDIAFYGYTF,TGTGCCGGCAGCGTAGCCCGGGACATAGCCTTTTATGGCTACACCTTC
.,TRBV14,TRBJ1-2,.,CASSLSTGGGYGYTF,TGTGCCAGCAGCCTCTCGACAGGCGGCGGCTATGGCTACACCTTC
TRBD1,TRBV5-1,TRBJ1-1,.,CASSIQTGAGLSEAFF,TGCGCCAGCAGCATTCAAACAGGGGCCGGGTTGTCTGAAGCTTTCTTT
.,TRBV2,TRBJ2-5,.,CASSGSQETQYF,TGTGCCAGCAGCGGGAGCCAAGAGACCCAGTACTTC
.,TRBV29-1,TRBJ1-1,.,CSVRTDGNTEAFF,TGCAGCGTTAGGACAGATGGAAACACTGAAGCTTTCTTT
.,TRBV12-5,TRBJ2-3,.,CASGNNGPGHTDTQYF,TGTGCTAGTGGTAACAATGGGCCCGGTCACACAGATACGCAGTATTTT
.,TRBV30,TRBJ1-3,.,CAWSVLIPSGNTIYF,TGTGCCTGGAGTGTACTAATCCCCTCTGGAAACACCATATATTTT
TRBD1,TRBV10-3,TRBJ2-7,.,CAISPRDRRSYEQYF,TGTGCCATCTCCCCAAGGGACAGGCGCTCCTACGAGCAGTACTTC
.,TRBV2,TRBJ1-1,few,CASRKERGGPEAFF,TGTGCCAGCAGGAAAGAGAGGGGGGGACCTGAAGCTTTCTTT
TRBD1,TRBV5-4,TRBJ2-5,.,CASSIRTGGGETQYF,TGTGCCAGCAGCATAAGGACAGGGGGCGGGGAGACCCAGTACTTC
.,TRBV7-3,TRBJ1-1,.,CASSLSYRVNTEAFF,TGTGCCAGCAGCTTAAGCTACAGGGTTAACACTGAAGCTTTCTTT
.,TRBV9,TRBJ2-1,.,CASSVGTPPAGAKYNEQFF,TGTGCCAGCAGCGTAGGTACTCCGCCAGCGGGTGCCAAGTACAATGAGCAGTTCTTC
.,TRBV18,TRBJ2-7,.,CASSRDVPYEQYF,TGTGCCAGCTCACGGGACGTCCCCTACGAGCAGTACTTC
TRBD1,TRBV18,TRBJ2-2,.,CASFTGTGTAGELFF,TGTGCCAGCTTCACTGGGACAGGGACAGCCGGGGAGCTGTTTTTT
.,TRBV7-3,TRBJ2-3,.,CASSLSLAGTDTQYF,TGTGCCAGCAGCTTATCTCTAGCAGGCACAGATACGCAGTATTTT
.,TRBV13,TRBJ2-1,.,CASSPYSYNEQFF,TGTGCCAGCAGCCCGTATTCCTACAATGAGCAGTTCTTC
TRBD2,TRBV11-2,TRBJ2-5,once,CASSLASSGGSRETQYF,TGTGCCAGCAGCTTAGCCTCTAGCGGGGGTTCGCGAGAGACCCAGTACTTC
.,TRBV5-1,TRBJ1-4,.,CASSLAREGAGNEKLFF,TGCGCCAGCAGCTTGGCCCGGGAAGGGGCGGGGAATGAAAAACTGTTTTTT
.,TRBV21-1,TRBJ2-1,.,CASSIEAGVNEQFF,TGTGCCAGCAGCATCGAGGCGGGGGTGAATGAGCAGTTCTTC
.,TRBV27,TRBJ2-6,once,CASSPDGPSGANVLTF,TGTGCCAGCAGTCCCGACGGACCCTCTGGGGCCAACGTCCTGACTTTC
TRBD2,TRBV9,TRBJ2-3,.,CASSVGGGTWDTQYF,TGTGCCAGCAGCGTGGGCGGGGGGACGTGGGATACGCAGTATTTT
.,TRBV4-3,TRBJ2-7,.,CASSQDKVQGHFYEQYF,TGCGCCAGCAGCCAAGATAAGGTACAGGGACACTTCTACGAGCAGTACTTC
.,TRBV5-6,TRBJ1-1,.,CASSLGQQNTEAFF,TGTGCCAGCAGCTTGGGACAGCAGAACACTGAAGCTTTCTTT
.,TRBV4-3,TRBJ1-4,.,CASSQGSLGGEKLFF,TGCGCCAGCAGCCAAGGAAGTCTAGGTGGTGAAAAACTGTTTTTT
TRBD1,TRBV9,TRBJ2-7,.,CASSEDRVYYF,TGTGCCAGCAGCGAGGACAGGGTGTACTACTTC
.,TRBV4-1,TRBJ1-6,.,CASSQELYNSPLHF,TGCGCCAGCAGCCAAGAGTTATATAATTCACCCCTCCACTTT
.,TRBV5-6,TRBJ2-7,.,CASSPTSGAFEEKQYF,TGTGCCAGCAGCCCCACGAGTGGGGCGTTTGAAGAGAAGCAGTACTTC
TRBD1,TRBV6-1,TRBJ1-5,.,CASSGGQGGQPQHF,TGTGCCAGCAGTGGGGGACAGGGTGGCCAGCCCCAGCATTTT
TRBD1,TRBV12-5,TRBJ2-5,once,CASAFTGAEETQYF,TGTGCTAGTGCCTTCACAGGGGCGGAAGAGACCCAGTACTTC
.,TRBV5-1,TRBJ2-2,.,CASSPLGTGELFF,TGCGCCAGCAGCCCTCTGGGGACCGGGGAGCTGTTTTTT
.,TRBV5-1,TRBJ1-6,.,CASRLWGAGSPLHF,TGCGCCAGCCGGTTATGGGGGGCCGGTTCACCCCTCCACTTT
.,TRBV11-3,TRBJ2-1,once,CASSLMGGHSYNEQFF,TGTGCCAGCAGCTTAATGGGCGGCCACTCCTACAATGAGCAGTTCTTC
TRBD1,TRBV12-5,TRBJ2-3,.,CASGLVRGQGDYTDTQYF,TGTGCTAGTGGTTTGGTAAGGGGACAGGGGGATTATACAGATACGCAGTATTTT
.,TRBV6-6,TRBJ2-7,.,CASKGVYEQYF,TGTGCCAGCAAGGGAGTTTACGAGCAGTACTTC
TRBD1,TRBV29-1,TRBJ2-3,.,CSVSPDRGGTDTQYF,TGCAGCGTTTCCCCGGACAGGGGAGGCACAGATACGCAGTATTTT
.,TRBV30,TRBJ1-2,.,CAWKPGQHYGYTF,TGTGCCTGGAAGCCAGGGCAACACTATGGCTACACCTTC
TRBD1,TRBV2,TRBJ1-2,.,CASSEGQGIYGYTF,TGTGCCAGCAGTGAGGGACAGGGAATCTATGGCTACACCTTC
.,TRBV2,TRBJ2-2,.,CASRPIRGELFF,TGTGCCAGCAGGCCCATCCGGGGGGAGCTGTTTTTT
.,TRBV5-1,TRBJ2-1,once,CASSLDYDGAEQFF,TGCGCCAGCAGCTTAGATTACGACGGGGCTGAGCAGTTCTTC
.,TRBV27,TRBJ1-2,.,CASSTRARVGRGGYTF,TGTGCCAGCAGTACGCGGGCCAGGGTTGGTAGGGGTGGCTACACCTTC
.,TRBV4-3,TRBJ1-1,.,CASSHPGRTEAFF,TGCGCCAGCAGCCACCCCGGGAGGACTGAAGCTTTCTTT
.,TRBV19,TRBJ2-6,medium-sized,CASSIVGTTGANVLTF,TGTGCCAGTAGTATAGTAGGGACAACTGGGGCCAACGTCCTGACTTTC
TRBD2,TRBV5-1,TRBJ2-5,.,CASSLARGSGSFRVEETQYF,TGCGCCAGCAGCTTGGCCCGGGGTAGCGGGAGTTTTCGAGTAGAAGAGACCCAGTACTTC
TRBD1,TRBV7-2,TRBJ2-7,.,CASSLALQGANYEQYF,TGTGCCAGCAGCTTAGCGCTACAGGGGGCCAACTACGAGCAGTACTTC
.,TRBV7-2,TRBJ2-2,.,CASSQIVTGELFF,TGTGCCAGCAGCCAAATAGTCACCGGGGAGCTGTTTTTT